This TCR beta chain stems from a study of blood T cells in healthy people across ages. About the study: About one barcoded beta molecule per two T cells was captured by template switching.

The length of the CDR3 is 14 residues. V was clipped by 6 bases and J by 1 base, with 13 bases between them. CDR1 and CDR2 from the germline V gene are SGHRS and YFSETQ. Study-wide points: In these data, TCR beta diversity tracked strongly with naive T cell percentage. Long-lived donors carried more naive CD4+ cells and greater diversity than aged donors.

Through a sample-barcoded 5' primer and a J-beta primer mix, a second PCR was run for about 7 to 12 cycles. Paired-end reads containing CDR3 totaled no fewer than 2.5 million for each sample. TCRdb redid the calling of the 5' RACE reads with MiXCR, one entry per CDR3 protein. This repertoire shows some 800,000 distinct CDR3 sequences, roughly 44% found once; its top ten account for around 21%. About this clonotype itself: No antigen is known for it.

V is TRBV5-1 and J is TRBJ1-1; D might be TRBD1 (5 bases). The sequenced material came from blood. The sequence was collected from a man in his sixties in good health. DNA for the CDR3: TGCGCCAGCACCAATCGGGGGGAGAACACTGAAGCTTTCTTT. Its translation: CASTNRGENTEAFF.